The entry below describes one T cell receptor (beta chain). These data belong to a study of Graves' ophthalmopathy and Graves' hyperthyroidism. Amplified TCR beta CDR3 regions were obtained using RNA transcripts as template. Investigators did first-round RT-PCR with HTBI primers, then second-round multiplex PCR. TCRdb reprocessed the multiplex PCR reads via MiXCR and lists one record per CDR3 protein. Here the sample spans just over 600,000 distinct CDR3 sequences, 22% being singletons. Aged 18 to 65, hyperthyroidism patients had been newly diagnosed, with under 2 months' duration. Uncontrolled infections, pregnancy, lactation or other autoimmune diseases led to patient exclusion. The diagnosis was founded upon clinical symptoms, serum thyroxine, TRAb, thyroid ultrasound and orbital computed tomography. From fresh peripheral blood, 8 to 10 ml in volume, the PBMCs were obtained. V shed 5 bases and J shed 10 bases, with 15 bases lying between them. This CDR3 comprises 14 residues.

Source material: peripheral blood. The chain employs TRBV12-3 or TRBV12-4 and TRBJ1-6; D is perhaps TRBD1 (5 bases). The sequence derives from a woman between 18 and 29 years old with stable Graves' hyperthyroidism. Some clones in this sample may be carry-over from other donors' samples. This CDR3 reads CASSPQGSWSPLHF. CDR3 sequence (DNA): TGTGCCAGCAGTCCTCAGGGTAGTTGGTCACCCCTCCACTTT.